This T cell receptor (beta chain) was retrieved from a study of blood T cell repertoires in COVID-19. About the study: Whether acute or convalescent, the COVID-19 samples came from the United States, Italy and Spain. In each case, the material was cDNA or gDNA derived from T cells, B-cell-depleted T cells, or PBMCs.

Under the authors' procedure: The assay estimated nucleated cells by amplifying reference gene primers. The assay was immunoSEQ multiplex PCR, and TCRdb's table has in-frame clones only and misses some. D and trimming were read from the DNA, whereas the V and J calls and clone size are those reported in that table. The data show 200,000 to 250,000 clones, about four fifths seen once. The CDR3 is 15 residues long. Looked up from germline, CDR1 is PRHDT and CDR2 is FYEKMQ (reference sequence). V dropped 11 bases and J dropped 1 base, with 17 bases sitting between them. Sequenced sample: peripheral blood. The chain has TRBV13 and TRBJ2-2, with TRBD2 as a possible D gene (6 bases). This clonotype was obtained from a man younger than 45 who had recovered from COVID-19. CDR3 DNA sequence: TGTGCCTCGGGGGATAGGGGCCGGAACACCGGGGAGCTGTTTTTT. Residues: CASGDRGRNTGELFF.